This is a list of T cell receptor beta chains from one sample in a study of blood T cells in healthy people across ages. TCRdb re-called the 5' RACE reads with MiXCR, one entry per CDR3 protein. The data show over 550,000 distinct CDR3 sequences, 25% to 35% seen once. Sequencing input: blood. The receptors shown here come from a woman of 80 years or more in good health. The CDR3 runs from the conserved cysteine through the conserved F or W. D genes are given only for firm matches. A clone size is listed for some rows: how often the clone was seen (once, few, many), or a class if it is expanded.

TRBD2	TRBV12-3/TRBV12-4	TRBJ2-5	many	CASSLAGGYQETQYF	TGTGCCAGCAGTCTAGCGGGGGGCTACCAAGAGACCCAGTACTTC
TRBD1	TRBV5-6	TRBJ2-3	.	CASSLEIQGPDTQYF	TGTGCCAGCAGCTTGGAGATACAGGGGCCAGATACGCAGTATTTT
.	TRBV4-3	TRBJ2-3	many	CASSQDSRGITDTQYF	TGCGCCAGCAGCCAAGATAGTCGCGGGATCACAGATACGCAGTATTTT
.	TRBV27	TRBJ2-1	many	CASSLPPGGTYNEQFF	TGTGCCAGCAGTTTACCCCCCGGGGGCACCTACAATGAGCAGTTCTTC
TRBD2	TRBV20-1	TRBJ2-5	many	CSARVQRGLQETQYF	TGCAGTGCTAGAGTTCAGCGGGGTCTACAAGAGACCCAGTACTTC
.	TRBV7-2	TRBJ2-2	few	CASSLVGPGTGELFF	TGTGCCAGCAGCTTAGTAGGCCCCGGCACCGGGGAGCTGTTTTTT
.	TRBV2	TRBJ1-1	few	CASSDYMDTEAFF	TGTGCCAGCAGTGATTATATGGACACTGAAGCTTTCTTT
.	TRBV20-1	TRBJ1-5	.	CSAGTGYSNQPQHF	TGCAGTGCTGGGACCGGGTATAGCAATCAGCCCCAGCATTTT
TRBD1	TRBV6-6	TRBJ1-1	few	CASSYTTGGRNTEAFF	TGTGCCAGCAGTTACACCACAGGGGGTAGGAACACTGAAGCTTTCTTT
TRBD1	TRBV29-1	TRBJ1-5	few	CSVRGQENQPQHF	TGCAGCGTTAGGGGACAGGAAAATCAGCCCCAGCATTTT
.	TRBV29-1	TRBJ1-1	.	CRASPLDRLNTEAFF	TGCAGAGCTTCACCCCTTGACAGACTGAACACTGAAGCTTTCTTT
.	TRBV6-5	TRBJ1-2	many	CASSYFGSYGYTF	TGTGCCAGCAGTTACTTCGGGTCCTATGGCTACACCTTC
TRBD1	TRBV16	TRBJ1-5	.	CASSQSDRGRQPQHF	TGTGCCAGCAGCCAATCGGACAGGGGGCGTCAGCCCCAGCATTTT
.	TRBV6-1	TRBJ2-1	.	CASSEALGAGKQFF	TGTGCCAGCAGTGAAGCCCTAGGAGCGGGTAAGCAGTTCTTC
TRBD1	TRBV19	TRBJ2-5	few	CASSIDLDRQETQYF	TGTGCCAGTAGTATAGACCTGGACAGGCAAGAGACCCAGTACTTC
TRBD2	TRBV19	TRBJ2-1	many	CASSIRGGGTYNEQFF	TGTGCCAGTAGTATTAGGGGCGGGGGGACCTACAATGAGCAGTTCTTC
.	TRBV12-3/TRBV12-4	TRBJ2-7	many	CASSWGLNGGAEQYF	TGTGCCAGCAGTTGGGGCCTTAATGGGGGAGCAGAGCAGTACTTC